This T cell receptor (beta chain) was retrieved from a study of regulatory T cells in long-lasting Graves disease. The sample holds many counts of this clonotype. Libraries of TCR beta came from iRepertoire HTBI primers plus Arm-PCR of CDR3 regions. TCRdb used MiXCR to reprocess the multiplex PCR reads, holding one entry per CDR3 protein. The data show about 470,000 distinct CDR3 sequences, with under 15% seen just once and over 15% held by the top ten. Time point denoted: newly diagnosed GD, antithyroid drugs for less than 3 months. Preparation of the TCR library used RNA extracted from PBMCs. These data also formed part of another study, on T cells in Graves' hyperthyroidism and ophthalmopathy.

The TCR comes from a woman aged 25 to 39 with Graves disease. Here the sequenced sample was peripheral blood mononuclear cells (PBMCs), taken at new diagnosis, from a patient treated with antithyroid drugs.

The CDR3 loop reads CATSDAGEQYF. CDR3 sequence (DNA): TGTGCCACCAGTGATGCGGGCGAGCAGTACTTC. The rearrangement uses TRBV24-1 and TRBJ2-7; D perhaps matches TRBD2 (5 bases). Germline V lookup: CDR1 KGHDR, CDR2 SFDVKD. V dropped 3 bases and J dropped 6 bases, with 5 bases sitting between them. The CDR3 has 11 residues.